In this sample, the clone carrying this T cell receptor beta chain turned up a few times. Its antigen is undetermined. This record comes from a study of T-cell memory formation after mild COVID-19. Study conclusions and caveats: Some responding clones appeared in pre-infection memory, suggesting cross-reactive memory joined.

TCRdb fed the 5' RACE reads into MiXCR, producing one record per CDR3 protein. The sample shows under 200,000 distinct CDR3 sequences, approximately 10% of them seen only once. This CDR3 contains 14 residues. CDR1 SGHTA and CDR2 FQGNSA come from the germline V gene. Trimming took 3 bases from V and 4 from J; bases not matched to a gene: 3. The sequencing input was PBMCs or a T cell subset sorted from them (not recorded which). The gene calls are TRBV7-2 and TRBJ2-1; TRBD2 agrees at 7 bases. This clonotype was obtained from a man between 18 and 29 years old who had mild COVID-19 (a few samples of this study predate the infection). Cell type and time point are not known. In DNA form, the CDR3 reads TGTGCCAGCAGCTTCCGGGGGGTTTACAATGAGCAGTTCTTC. The encoded protein is CASSFRGVYNEQFF.